What follows are 24 T cell receptor beta chains derived from one specimen sequenced in a study of blood T cells in healthy people across ages. PCR was performed a second time for about 6 to 12 cycles using a sample-barcoded 5' primer and a J-beta primer mix. TCRdb reprocessed the 5' RACE reads via MiXCR and lists one record per CDR3 protein. The table has over 600,000 distinct CDR3 sequences, around 21% seen once. Source material: blood. These receptors were collected from a man between 65 and 79 years old in good health.

Remarks on this clonotype: One junction end disagrees with the germline gene, perhaps due to a read error. V gene TRBV6-2 or TRBV6-3 combines with J gene TRBJ2-5; 7 nucleotides align to TRBD2. The CDR3 is 11 amino acids. Germline loops: CDR1 MNHEY, CDR2 SVGEGT. The CDR3: CASSSRTRQSF. The CDR3 nucleotides read TGTGCCAGCAGTTCGCGGACTAGACAGAGCTTC.

This chain uses TRBV4-3 with TRBJ2-1; D is ambiguous. The length of the CDR3 is 13 residues. Trimming removed 0 bases from V and 5 bases from J, with 5 bases in between. From germline, CDR1 is LGHNA and CDR2 YSLEER. This CDR3 reads CASSQEVNNEQFF. The CDR3, as DNA: TGCGCCAGCAGCCAAGAAGTCAACAATGAGCAGTTCTTC.

In its sample, this clonotype was seen a few times. Because the CDR3 is missing its conserved closing phenylalanine or tryptophan, this is likely a read error. The DNA is omitted, as the CDR3 cannot be located on it reliably, and the CDR3 follows TCRdb's listing. CDR3 in amino acids: CASSPSVAGGPS. The chain links TRBV12-3 or TRBV12-4 to TRBJ2-3; the table's D call, TRBD2, has no DNA check behind it. The CDR3 comprises 12 residues, both ends counted.

In this sample, this clonotype turned up a few times. The chain carries TRBV3-1 and TRBJ1-6, with D hard to call. Germline lookup yields CDR1 LGHDT and CDR2 YNNKEL (reference sequence). There are 12 residues in the CDR3. With 1 base removed from V and 11 bases from J, the gap between germline ends came to 6 bases. CDR3 protein: CASSQAGTPLHF. CDR3 DNA sequence: TGTGCCAGCAGCCAAGCGGGGACACCCCTCCACTTT.

This chain uses TRBV7-2 with TRBJ1-4; D gene unclear. This CDR3 region has 15 residues. Germline V gene data show CDR1 as SGHTA and CDR2 as FQGNSA. Trimming stripped 2 bases from V and 3 bases from J, with 10 bases between. CDR3 sequence (DNA): TGTGCCAGCAGCTTAAGCCCGGCGGCTAATGAAAAACTGTTTTTT. Protein sequence: CASSLSPAANEKLFF. The complete variable domain, with remaining parts taken from reference TRBV7-2 and TRBJ1-4, reads GAGVSQSPSNKVTEKGKDVELRCDPISGHTALYWYRQSLGQGLEFLIYFQGNSAPDKSGLPSDRFSAERTGGSVSTLTIQRTQQEDSAVYLCASSLSPAANEKLFFGSGTQLSVL.

With respect to this clonotype: Relative to the germline gene, one junction end is altered; a read error may explain this. This chain connects TRBV27 to TRBJ2-5; a possible D gene is TRBD2 (5 bases). The closer fit of TRBJ2-7 to the DNA end suggests the J call may be wrong. Germline CDR1 and CDR2: MNHEY and SMNVEV (reference sequence). This CDR3 has 13 residues. The DNA for the CDR3 is TGTGCCTGCAGTCCCGGACTCGCCTACGAGCAGTACTTC. This sequence encodes CACSPGLAYEQYF.

The sample holds a few counts of this clonotype. This sequence joins TRBV20-1 and TRBJ1-2; 9 nucleotides line up with TRBD1. CDR3 length: 14 amino acids. The V gene end was trimmed by 3 bases and the J gene end by 6 bases; junction bases not matched to a gene: 8. The V gene's germline CDR1 is DFQATT and CDR2 SNEGSKA (reference sequence). CDR3 amino acids: CSARGGQGLNGYTF. In DNA form, the CDR3 reads TGCAGTGCTAGGGGGGGACAGGGTTTGAATGGCTACACCTTC.

V is TRBV29-1 and J is TRBJ1-4; D unclear. V was trimmed by 6 bases and J by 0 bases, leaving 11 bases between them. The length of the CDR3 is 14 residues. CDR1 and CDR2 from the germline V gene are SQVTM and ANQGSEA. This CDR3 reads CSVSVGATNEKLFF. The CDR3 bases are TGCAGCGTGTCTGTGGGAGCAACTAATGAAAAACTGTTTTTT. The full variable domain, in which reference TRBV29-1 and TRBJ1-4 provide the parts outside the CDR3, is SAVISQKPSRDICQRGTSLTIQCQVDSQVTMMFWYRQQPGQSLTLIATANQGSEATYESGFVIDKFPISRPNLTFSTLTVSNMSPEDSSIYLCSVSVGATNEKLFFGSGTQLSVL.

This clonotype was seen only once. The genes are TRBV28 and TRBJ1-5; 8 bases line up with TRBD1. Germline CDR1 is MDHEN and CDR2 is SYDVKM. Unmatched junction bases numbered 8, after V lost 5 bases and J lost 8 bases. The CDR3 extends over 14 amino acids. The CDR3 loop is CASSAGTGLEPQHF. CDR3 DNA: TGTGCCAGCAGTGCCGGGACAGGTCTTGAGCCCCAGCATTTT. The full variable domain, in which reference TRBV28 and TRBJ1-5 provide the parts outside the CDR3, is DVKVTQSSRYLVKRTGEKVFLECVQDMDHENMFWYRQDPGLGLRLIYFSYDVKMKEKGDIPEGYSVSREKKERFSLILESASTNQTSMYLCASSAGTGLEPQHFGDGTRLSIL.

J is TRBJ1-1 and V is TRBV29-1; 7 nucleotides line up with TRBD1. Germline values: CDR1 SQVTM, CDR2 ANQGSEA. The length of the CDR3 is 11 residues. The V and J ends lost 7 bases and 11 bases, in that order; junction bases with no gene match: 10. The CDR3 sequence: CSAGQSEMAFF. DNA for the CDR3: TGCAGCGCGGGACAGTCGGAAATGGCTTTCTTT.

The rearrangement uses TRBV7-2 and TRBJ2-1; D unresolved. CDR1 is SGHTA and CDR2 is FQGNSA in the germline V gene. V lost 1 base to trimming and J lost 5 bases, with 9 bases between them. The CDR3 is 14 amino acids. In nucleotides, the CDR3 is TGTGCCAGCAGCTTAGGGGTCTCAAACAATGAGCAGTTCTTC. Translation: CASSLGVSNNEQFF.

The chain is built from TRBV7-9 and TRBJ1-4; 10 bases agree with TRBD1. There are 16 residues in the CDR3. Per the germline V gene, CDR1 is SEHNR and CDR2 is FQNEAQ (reference sequence). With 5 bases clipped from V and 8 bases from J, the junction kept 11 bases outside the gene matches. The CDR3 here is CASSLETGGAGEKLFF. CDR3 in DNA: TGTGCCAGCAGCCTCGAGACAGGGGGCGCGGGAGAAAAACTGTTTTTT.

The rearrangement uses TRBV7-9 and TRBJ1-5, with unresolved D. Trimming took 2 bases from V and 4 from J, leaving 9 bases between them. The CDR3 spans 14 residues. CDR1 SEHNR and CDR2 FQNEAQ come from the germline V gene (reference sequence). Here the CDR3 reads CASSLTEQNQPQHF. Here the CDR3 DNA reads TGTGCCAGCAGCTTAACAGAGCAGAATCAGCCCCAGCATTTT.

A few counts support this clonotype. The chain uses TRBV3-1 and TRBJ2-5; 8 nucleotides match TRBD2. The tail of the sequence fits TRBJ2-7 better, so the J call may be wrong. This CDR3 has 16 amino acids. Germline CDR1 LGHDT, CDR2 YNNKEL (reference sequence). CDR3 residues: CASSQVRQRESYEQYF. The CDR3 DNA is TGTGCCAGCAGCCAAGTACGCCAGCGGGAGTCCTACGAGCAGTACTTC.

This clonotype has more than one count but fewer than ten. The chain has TRBV7-9 and TRBJ2-3, with unresolved D. Trimming shortened V by 3 bases and J by 4 bases, and 11 bases separated the two germline ends. Germline V gene sequence: CDR1 SEHNR, CDR2 FQNEAQ (reference sequence). The CDR3 is made up of 14 amino acids. CDR3 nucleotide sequence: TGTGCCAGCAGCTTCAGTCGTCAGGCAGATACGCAGTATTTT. Residues: CASSFSRQADTQYF.

This clonotype appeared a few times. The chain employs TRBV12-3 or TRBV12-4 and TRBJ2-3; 8 bases agree with TRBD2. CDR3 length: 14 amino acids. The V gene end was trimmed by 6 bases and the J gene end by 4 bases; junction bases not matched to a gene: 6. The CDR3 sequence: CASRSGGGPDTQYF. For the CDR3, the DNA is TGTGCCAGCAGGTCGGGAGGGGGGCCAGATACGCAGTATTTT.

The chain employs TRBV5-1 and TRBJ1-4, with 7 bases identical to TRBD1. CDR3 length: 16 amino acids. Germline CDR1 is SGHRS and CDR2 is YFSETQ. The ends lost 0 bases at V and 1 base at J; junction bases unmatched: 3. DNA for the CDR3: TGCGCCAGCAGCTTGGGAGGGACAGAAACTAATGAAAAACTGTTTTTT. It translates to CASSLGGTETNEKLFF.

This clonotype came up a few times. The chain recombines TRBV5-1 with TRBJ1-4; D not certain. Trimming took off 2 bases at V and 7 bases at J, with 12 bases between the two ends. The CDR3 consists of 14 residues. The V gene's germline CDR1 is SGHRS and CDR2 YFSETQ. CDR3 bases: TGCGCCAGCAGCTTTGGCAGGTCTTCTGAAAAACTGTTTTTT. Its translation is CASSFGRSSEKLFF. Full variable domain (outside the CDR3, taken from reference TRBV5-1 and TRBJ1-4): KAGVTQTPRYLIKTRGQQVTLSCSPISGHRSVSWYQQTPGQGLQFLFEYFSETQRNKGNFPGRFSGRQFSNSRSEMNVSTLELGDSALYLCASSFGRSSEKLFFGSGTQLSVL.

This clonotype has ten or more counts. The V call is TRBV7-9, the J call TRBJ2-1; TRBD2 matches 10 bases. Germline V gene sequence: CDR1 SEHNR, CDR2 FQNEAQ (reference sequence). The CDR3 is 18 residues long. Trimming removed 5 bases from V and 1 base from J; junction bases left unmatched: 11. The CDR3 DNA is TGTGCCAGCAGCCCTAAGTCATTAGCGGGAGGTTCCTACAATGAGCAGTTCTTC. Its protein is CASSPKSLAGGSYNEQFF.

This clonotype showed up just a few times. This rearrangement joins TRBV2 to TRBJ2-5, with 11 bases aligning to TRBD1. Germline CDR1 reads SNHLY; CDR2 reads FYNNEI. This CDR3 region has 14 residues. Losses at the gene ends were 8 bases for V and 2 bases for J; bases not matched to a gene: 4. The CDR3 DNA reads as TGTGCCAGCGTGAGGGACAGGGGGCAAGAGACCCAGTACTTC. Its protein is CASVRDRGQETQYF.

V and J are TRBV10-3 and TRBJ2-7; 9 bases are shared with TRBD2. The CDR3 sequence is 15 residues long. The germline V gene encodes CDR1 ENHRY and CDR2 SYGVKD. J gave up 9 bases and V 3 bases, and 12 bases lay outside the gene matches. The CDR3 region is CAISEGLAGIEAQYF. DNA of the CDR3: TGTGCCATCAGTGAAGGTCTAGCGGGAATTGAGGCGCAGTACTTC.

This clonotype occurred many times. The V call is TRBV28, the J call TRBJ2-3, with D unclear. The V end lost 6 bases, the J end lost 0 bases, and 4 bases lay between the germline ends. The CDR3 consists of 12 residues. Germline loops: CDR1 MDHEN, CDR2 SYDVKM. Written as DNA, the CDR3 is TGTGCCAGCAGAACTAGCACAGATACGCAGTATTTT. This codes for CASRTSTDTQYF. Full variable domain (outside the CDR3, taken from reference TRBV28 and TRBJ2-3): DVKVTQSSRYLVKRTGEKVFLECVQDMDHENMFWYRQDPGLGLRLIYFSYDVKMKEKGDIPEGYSVSREKKERFSLILESASTNQTSMYLCASRTSTDTQYFGPGTRLTVL.

This chain links TRBV3-1 with TRBJ1-1; the D gene is possibly TRBD1 (5 bases). This CDR3 is built from 14 residues. Trimming took off 7 bases at V and 3 bases at J, with 15 bases between the two ends. CDR1 and CDR2 (germline): LGHDT, YNNKEL (reference sequence). CDR3 in amino acids: CASTRQSGYTEAFF. The CDR3 region has the DNA TGTGCCAGCACCCGACAGTCCGGGTACACTGAAGCTTTCTTT.

This clonotype was seen only a few times. Germline and junction disagree at one end, which may indicate a read error. Written as DNA, the CDR3 is TGCGCCGGCAGCCAAGGACAGGATGGTCAGCCCCAGCATTTT. This sequence encodes CAGSQGQDGQPQHF. This chain connects TRBV5-1 to TRBJ1-5; 7 positions match TRBD1. The CDR3 has 14 amino acids. The germline gives CDR1 SGHRS, CDR2 YFSETQ.